What follows describes a single T cell receptor (beta chain). Trimming shortened V by 5 bases and J by 0 bases, and 7 bases separated the two germline ends. From germline, CDR1 is SEHNR and CDR2 FQNEAQ (reference sequence). This CDR3 is built from 14 residues. The sample belongs to a study of blood T cell repertoires in COVID-19. Study summary: The origin of the acute and convalescent COVID-19 samples was the United States, Italy and Spain.

Using immunoSEQ multiplex PCR, the repertoire was profiled, and TCRdb retains in-frame clones only, with some absent. The sample has 250,000 to 300,000 clones, under 90% seen once. This rearrangement joins TRBV7-9 to TRBJ1-4; TRBD1 might be the D (6 bases). What was sequenced was peripheral blood. The source of this sequence is a man in his fifties with acute or convalescent COVID-19. CDR3 region: CASSNRATNEKLFF. The DNA for the CDR3 is TGTGCCAGCAGCAACAGGGCAACTAATGAAAAACTGTTTTTT.